This T cell receptor (beta chain) derives from a study of blood T cell repertoires in COVID-19. About the study: The origin of the acute and convalescent COVID-19 samples was the United States, Italy and Spain.

This clone occurred once. Libraries were prepared by immunoSEQ multiplex PCR; TCRdb keeps only in-frame clonotypes and omits some of them. The sample has around 110,000 clones; just over 90% are singletons. J gave up 8 bases and V 4 bases, and 15 bases lay outside the gene matches. The CDR3 totals 17 residues. Germline V lookup: CDR1 SGHNT, CDR2 YYREEE (reference sequence). V usage is TRBV5-4 and J usage is TRBJ2-1, with 10 bases aligning to TRBD2. The sample comprised peripheral blood. The receptor comes from a human donor with active COVID-19. The donor label of this sample is uncertain. This CDR3 reads CASSDDNVVAGGYEQFF. DNA for the CDR3: TGTGCCAGCAGCGACGACAATGTAGTAGCGGGGGGTTATGAGCAGTTCTTC.